This T cell receptor beta chain came from a study of beta chain features in type 1 diabetes. The CDR3 consists of 14 residues. V was shortened by 2 bases and J by 0 bases, with 7 bases between the two germline ends. Germline values: CDR1 MNHEY, CDR2 SVGAGI. Overall study findings and caveats: Type 1 diabetes patients had moderately but significantly shorter TCRB CDR3s in all four CD4+ subsets.

Remarks on this clone: Its antigen is undetermined.

Expressed TCRB transcripts were sequenced after all isolated RNA was converted to cDNA. Libraries were prepared by immunoSEQ multiplex PCR; TCRdb keeps only in-frame clonotypes and omits some of them. The table lists 250,000 to 350,000 clones, 14% of them singletons. CD45RO/CCR7/CD25/CD127/CD95/CD27 sorting isolated CD4+ naive, central memory, regulatory and stem cell-like memory cells. V gene TRBV6-5 combines with J gene TRBJ1-1; TRBD1 might be the D (5 bases). This clonotype was sampled from a man aged 25 to 40 with type 1 diabetes. The sequenced material came from naive CD4+ T cells from blood. This CDR3 reads CASSYGAVNTEAFF. Here the CDR3 DNA reads TGTGCCAGCAGTTACGGGGCAGTGAACACTGAAGCTTTCTTT.